This T cell receptor (beta chain) comes out of a study of memory CD4+ T cells and cytomegalovirus serostatus. Study-wide background: Healthy Belgian adult donors included about nine CMV-positive and more than 20 CMV-negative people.

Single viable CD3+CD4+CD8-CD45RO+ cells were sorted as the memory CD4+ T cells. The V and J ends lost 4 bases and 4 bases, in that order; junction bases with no gene match: 1. Germline assignment: CDR1 SNHLY and CDR2 FYNNEI. CDR3 length: 12 residues. This clone has more than one count but fewer than ten. This table comes from immunoSEQ multiplex PCR, and its TCRdb copy is limited to in-frame clones, with some not included. The sample has fewer than 40,000 clones, roughly 78% seen once. This chain uses TRBV2 with TRBJ2-7; the match to TRBD1 covers 7 bases. This receptor was identified in an adult in good health and CMV-seropositive. The sample consisted of memory CD4+ T cells from blood. CDR3 in DNA: TGTGCCAGCAGTGTACAGGGGTACGAGCAGTACTTC. Translating it yields CASSVQGYEQYF.